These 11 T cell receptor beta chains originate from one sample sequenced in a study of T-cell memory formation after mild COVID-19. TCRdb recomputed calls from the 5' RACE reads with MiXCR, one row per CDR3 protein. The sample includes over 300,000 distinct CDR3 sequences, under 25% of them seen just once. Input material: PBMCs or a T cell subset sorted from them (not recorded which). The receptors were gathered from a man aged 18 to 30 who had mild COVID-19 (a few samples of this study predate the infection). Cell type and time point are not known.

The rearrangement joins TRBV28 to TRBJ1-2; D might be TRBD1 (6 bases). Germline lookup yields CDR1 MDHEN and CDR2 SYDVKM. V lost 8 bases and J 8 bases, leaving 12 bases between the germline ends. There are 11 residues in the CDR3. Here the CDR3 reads CASGTSGGYTF. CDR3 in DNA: TGTGCCAGCGGGACATCCGGCGGCTACACCTTC.

The CDR3 sequence: CASSPLDGYTF. CDR3 nucleotides: TGTGCCAGCAGCCCTCTCGATGGCTACACCTTC. The chain uses TRBV7-2 and TRBJ1-2; unclear D gene. From germline, CDR1 is SGHTA and CDR2 FQGNSA. The CDR3 spans 11 residues. V lost 5 bases and J 6 bases, leaving 7 bases between the germline ends.

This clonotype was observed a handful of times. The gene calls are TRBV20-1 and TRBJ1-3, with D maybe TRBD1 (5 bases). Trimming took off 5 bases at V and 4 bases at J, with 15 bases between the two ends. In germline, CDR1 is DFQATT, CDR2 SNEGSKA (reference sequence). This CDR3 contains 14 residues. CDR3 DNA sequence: TGCAGTGCTCGCTGGATTAGGACAGGAAACACCATATATTTT. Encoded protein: CSARWIRTGNTIYF.

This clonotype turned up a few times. The CDR3 DNA follows: TGTGCCAGCAGCTTAACAGGGGGCATCGGCAATCAGCCCCAGCATTTT. It yields the protein CASSLTGGIGNQPQHF. The V gene is TRBV7-2, the J gene TRBJ1-5; TRBD1 agrees at 9 bases. With V trimmed by 2 bases and J by 2 bases, 4 bases remained unmatched. This CDR3 has 16 amino acids. Looked up from germline, CDR1 is SGHTA and CDR2 is FQGNSA.

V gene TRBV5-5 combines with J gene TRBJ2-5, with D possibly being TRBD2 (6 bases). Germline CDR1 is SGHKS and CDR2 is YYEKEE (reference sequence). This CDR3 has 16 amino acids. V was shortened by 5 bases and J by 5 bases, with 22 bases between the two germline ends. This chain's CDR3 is CASSSLEGTLGETQYF. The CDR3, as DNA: TGTGCCAGCAGTTCTTTGGAGGGCACGCTGGGGGAGACCCAGTACTTC.

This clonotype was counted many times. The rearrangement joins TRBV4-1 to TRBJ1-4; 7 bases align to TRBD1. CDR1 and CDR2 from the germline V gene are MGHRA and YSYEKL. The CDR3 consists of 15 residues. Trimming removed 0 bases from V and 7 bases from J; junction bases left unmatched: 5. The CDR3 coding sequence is TGCGCCAGCAGCCAAGAAAACAGGGGTTTTGAAAAACTGTTTTTT. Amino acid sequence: CASSQENRGFEKLFF.

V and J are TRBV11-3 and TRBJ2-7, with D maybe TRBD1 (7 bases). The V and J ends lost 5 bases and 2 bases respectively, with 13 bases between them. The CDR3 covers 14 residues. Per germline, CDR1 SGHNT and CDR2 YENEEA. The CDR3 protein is CASSPGGTAYEQYF. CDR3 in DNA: TGTGCCAGCAGCCCAGGAGGGACAGCCTACGAGCAGTACTTC. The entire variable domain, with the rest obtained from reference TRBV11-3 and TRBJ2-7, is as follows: EAGVVQSPRYKIIEKKQPVAFWCNPISGHNTLYWYLQNLGQGPELLIRYENEEAVDDSQLPKDRFSAERLKGVDSTLKIQPAELGDSAVYLCASSPGGTAYEQYFGPGTRLTVT.

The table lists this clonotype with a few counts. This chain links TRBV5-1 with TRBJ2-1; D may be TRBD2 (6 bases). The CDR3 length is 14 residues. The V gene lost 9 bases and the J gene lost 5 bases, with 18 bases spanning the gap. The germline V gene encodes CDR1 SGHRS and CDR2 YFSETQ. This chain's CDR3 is CATGEQPGDNEQFF. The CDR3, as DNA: TGCGCCACCGGGGAACAACCGGGGGACAATGAGCAGTTCTTC.

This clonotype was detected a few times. Here the CDR3 reads CASSTGAREQYF. CDR3 nucleotides: TGTGCCAGCAGTACAGGGGCAAGGGAGCAGTACTTC. The chain recombines TRBV9 with TRBJ2-7, with 7 bases identical to TRBD1. V lost 5 bases to trimming and J lost 7 bases; unmatched junction nucleotides: 6. Germline lookup yields CDR1 SGDLS and CDR2 YYNGEE. The length of the CDR3 is 12 residues.

CDR3 sequence reads: CASSLKYTSNTEAFF. CDR3 sequence (DNA): TGTGCCAGCAGCTTAAAATATACCTCGAACACTGAAGCTTTCTTT. The V gene is TRBV7-3, the J gene TRBJ1-1, with D unclear. The germline V gene has CDR1 SGHTA and CDR2 FQGTGA. The CDR3 has 15 amino acids. Deletions cut 1 base from V and 1 base from J, with 10 bases between. Complete variable domain (other parts from reference TRBV7-3 and TRBJ1-1): GAGVSQTPSNKVTEKGKYVELRCDPISGHTALYWYRQSLGQGPEFLIYFQGTGAADDSGLPNDRFFAVRPEGSVSTLKIQRTERGDSAVYLCASSLKYTSNTEAFFGQGTRLTVV.

As DNA, the CDR3 is TGCGCCAGCAGCTTGTACCAGGGGAGGTACGAGCAGTACTTC. Protein sequence: CASSLYQGRYEQYF. The chain combines TRBV5-1 with TRBJ2-7; possibly TRBD1 or TRBD2 for D (6 bases each). The CDR3 is 14 amino acids. Trimming left V 1 base short and J 4 bases short, with 12 bases between. Germline V CDR1 and CDR2: SGHRS, YFSETQ.